Listed here are 28 T cell receptor beta chains from one sample, sequenced in a study of PD-1 blockade in classical Hodgkin lymphoma (dated by TCRdb to about 2020). Receptor libraries were prepared by the immunoSEQ multiplex PCR assay. TCRdb mirrors the immuneACCESS table, restricted to in-frame sequences. Some clones are absent from its copies; in checked studies, under half trace to an unresolved V gene, and the reason for the others is unknown. This sample comprises 40,000 to 50,000 clones, 78% of them detected only once. 13% of the sample is held by the ten biggest clonotypes. In light of the paper, this sample's time point label describes: cycle 1 day 1 (C1D1), immediately before nivolumab initiation. Every trial patient had relapsed following autologous stem cell transplantation, and prior brentuximab vedotin exposure was what differed among cohorts A, B and C. Sequencing used peripheral blood mononuclear cells (PBMCs), obtained at baseline. The receptors stem from a human donor with classical Hodgkin lymphoma.

The rearrangement joins TRBV5-5 to TRBJ2-7; 8 positions agree with TRBD1. The V segment lost 2 bases and the J segment 4 bases; nucleotides outside the gene matches: 5. The CDR3 spans 14 residues. The germline gives CDR1 SGHKS, CDR2 YYEKEE (reference sequence). CDR3 nucleotide sequence: TGTGCCAGCAGCTTTGGACAGGGCGGTTACGAGCAGTACTTC. As protein: CASSFGQGGYEQYF.

This sequence joins TRBV5-4 and TRBJ2-2; 8 nucleotides align to TRBD2. The V and J ends lost 0 bases and 4 bases, in that order; junction bases with no gene match: 5. The germline gives CDR1 SGHNT, CDR2 YYREEE (reference sequence). The CDR3 extends over 16 amino acids. The CDR3 loop reads CASSLGTSRGTGELFF. CDR3 bases: TGTGCCAGCAGCTTGGGGACTAGCCGGGGCACCGGGGAGCTGTTTTTT.

V usage is TRBV6-5 and J usage is TRBJ2-5; 10 bases are a match to TRBD1. V was pared by 7 bases and J by 5 bases, with 1 base of the junction left unmatched. The V gene's germline CDR1 is MNHEY and CDR2 SVGAGI. The CDR3 covers 12 residues. CDR3 coding DNA: TGTGCCAGCACGACAGGGGGCGAGACCCAGTACTTC. Its translation: CASTTGGETQYF.

The chain is built from TRBV18 and TRBJ1-2; no firm D call. V lost 0 bases and J 3 bases, leaving 17 bases between the germline ends. Germline CDR1 and CDR2: KGHSH and LQKENI. This CDR3 has 17 residues. The CDR3 nucleotides are TGTGCCAGCTCACCACCGGCTAGGCTAAAGAGGGACTATGGCTACACCTTC. Translated: CASSPPARLKRDYGYTF.

This clone was counted between two and nine times. The genes are TRBV19 and TRBJ2-1; 7 positions match TRBD1. Trimming took 7 bases from V and 0 from J; bases not matched to a gene: 9. Germline V gene lookup returns CDR1 LNHDA and CDR2 SQIVND (reference sequence). The CDR3 consists of 16 residues. The CDR3 coding sequence is TGTGCCAGTAATCACAGGGGTCCACTCTCCTACAATGAGCAGTTCTTC. Translating it yields CASNHRGPLSYNEQFF.

The rearrangement links TRBV7-2 to TRBJ2-5; D perhaps matches TRBD2 (5 bases). This CDR3 region has 13 residues. V was cut by 5 bases and J by 4 bases, with 11 bases left in between. Germline CDR1 reads SGHTA; CDR2 reads FQGNSA. CDR3 sequence reads: CASSQPGGETQYF. The CDR3 nucleotides are TGTGCCAGCAGCCAGCCTGGAGGAGAGACCCAGTACTTC.

V usage is TRBV29-1 and J usage is TRBJ1-1; D ambiguous. Deletions cut 1 base from V and 4 bases from J, with 13 bases between. Germline values: CDR1 SQVTM, CDR2 ANQGSEA. CDR3 length: 14 residues. CDR3 in DNA: TGCAGCGTTGAAGGATTCGAACGGGGCACTGAAGCTTTCTTT. Its protein is CSVEGFERGTEAFF.

The V and J genes are TRBV6-6 and TRBJ1-2; D gene ambiguous. CDR1 and CDR2 (germline): MNHNY, SVGAGI (reference sequence). The CDR3 has 14 residues. V lost 7 bases and J 5 bases, leaving 17 bases between the germline ends. The CDR3 DNA is TGTGCCAGCAACTCACCTCATGATCTTTATGGCTACACCTTC. This encodes CASNSPHDLYGYTF.

The chain links TRBV19 to TRBJ2-3; D is unclear. Trimming shortened V by 5 bases and J by 0 bases, and 12 bases separated the two germline ends. The CDR3 is made up of 15 amino acids. The germline V gene encodes CDR1 LNHDA and CDR2 SQIVND (reference sequence). The DNA of the CDR3 is TGTGCCAGTAGTCCCTCTAGGGTTAGCACAGATACGCAGTATTTT. Its protein product is CASSPSRVSTDTQYF.

This chain links TRBV5-6 with TRBJ1-4; 8 bases are shared with TRBD1. V lost 4 bases, J lost 8 bases, and 10 bases stayed unmatched. The CDR3 contains 15 residues. Germline-derived CDR1 and CDR2 are SGHDT and YYEEEE. The CDR3 protein is CASSVWTGFEEKLFF. The DNA for the CDR3 is TGTGCCAGCAGCGTCTGGACAGGGTTCGAAGAAAAACTGTTTTTT.

The gene calls are TRBV7-8 and TRBJ2-3; D is unclear. Germline CDR1 SGHVS, CDR2 FQNEAQ. CDR3 size: 12 residues. Trimming pared 7 bases from V and 2 bases from J, leaving 7 bases between. CDR3 in DNA: TGTGCCAGCACCTCCTACACAGATACGCAGTATTTT. This encodes CASTSYTDTQYF. The full variable domain, completed using reference TRBV7-8 and TRBJ2-3, is GAGVSQSPRYKVAKRGQDVALRCDPISGHVSLFWYQQALGQGPEFLTYFQNEAQLDKSGLPSDRFFAERPEGSVSTLKIQRTQQEDSAVYLCASTSYTDTQYFGPGTRLTVL.

The chain is built from TRBV9 and TRBJ2-1; 7 nucleotides align to TRBD2. The CDR3 is 15 residues long. The germline V gene encodes CDR1 SGDLS and CDR2 YYNGEE. Trimming removed 3 bases from V and 6 bases from J; junction bases left unmatched: 9. The CDR3: CASSAERGPTNEQFF. The CDR3 region has the DNA TGTGCCAGCAGCGCCGAGCGGGGCCCTACCAATGAGCAGTTCTTC.

The chain combines TRBV12-5 with TRBJ2-1; D uncertain. Trimming took 0 bases from V and 10 from J, leaving 4 bases between them. Germline CDR1 is LGHNT and CDR2 is FRNRAP. The CDR3 is 11 residues long. The CDR3 DNA follows: TGTGCTAGTGGTTTGGTAGGGGAGCAGTTCTTC. This sequence encodes CASGLVGEQFF.

The genes are TRBV4-3 and TRBJ2-3; the match to TRBD2 covers 7 bases. This CDR3 comprises 15 residues. CDR1 LGHNA and CDR2 YSLEER come from the germline V gene. Germline trimming cut 1 base from V and 4 bases from J; bases unmatched to any gene: 5. The CDR3 loop reads CASSQASAGPDTQYF. The CDR3 DNA sequence: TGCGCCAGCAGCCAAGCATCAGCGGGACCAGATACGCAGTATTTT.

CDR3 protein: CASSIRGGHYEQYF. CDR3 in DNA: TGTGCCAGTAGTATAAGGGGGGGACACTACGAGCAGTACTTC. The V gene is TRBV19, the J gene TRBJ2-5, with D possibly being TRBD2 (7 bases). The end of the DNA aligns better with TRBJ2-7, so the J call may be wrong. The CDR3 has 14 residues. Germline V CDR1 and CDR2: LNHDA, SQIVND (reference sequence).

The chain joins TRBV7-9 to TRBJ1-4; no reliable D call. V was pared by 5 bases and J by 8 bases, with 12 bases between. This CDR3 has 13 amino acids. Germline V lookup: CDR1 SEHNR, CDR2 FQNEAQ (reference sequence). CDR3 region: CASSRSELEKLFF. The DNA of the CDR3 is TGTGCCAGCAGCCGATCTGAGTTGGAAAAACTGTTTTTT.

In the case of this clone: This likely traces to a read error, being one base from a far larger clone. The chain combines TRBV5-4 with TRBJ1-5; possibly TRBD1 for D (5 bases). The CDR3 covers 15 residues. Germline V gene data show CDR1 as SGHNT and CDR2 as YYREEE (reference sequence). Trimming took 0 bases from V and 2 from J, leaving 9 bases between them. CDR3 protein: CASSLEGLGNQPQHF. The CDR3 DNA follows: TGTGCCAGCAGCTTGGAGGGGTTGGGCAATCAGCCCCAGCATTTT.

The CDR3 DNA sequence: TGTGCCAGCAGTTACCGGGACAGTGATGAAGCTTTCTTT. Translation: CASSYRDSDEAFF. This chain uses TRBV6-6 with TRBJ1-1; 7 bases fit TRBD1. This CDR3 comprises 13 residues. Germline values: CDR1 MNHNY, CDR2 SVGAGI (reference sequence). V trimming: 2 bases; J trimming: 7 bases; junction bases outside the gene matches: 4.

V usage is TRBV6-5 and J usage is TRBJ1-4, with D unresolved. Trimming removed 3 bases from V and 8 bases from J, with 10 bases in between. The CDR3 is 13 amino acids. Germline CDR1 is MNHEY and CDR2 is SVGAGI. The CDR3 spells CASSYTVGEKLFF. CDR3 bases: TGTGCCAGCAGTTATACGGTGGGGGAAAAACTGTTTTTT.

V gene TRBV18 combines with J gene TRBJ2-3; 13 bases are shared with TRBD2. Germline CDR1 KGHSH, CDR2 LQKENI. The trim removed 4 bases at V and 0 bases at J, leaving 4 bases unmatched. The CDR3 is 17 residues long. Here the CDR3 reads CASSRRGLAGSTDTQYF. The CDR3 DNA reads as TGTGCCAGCTCACGACGGGGACTAGCGGGGAGCACAGATACGCAGTATTTT.

The rearrangement links TRBV10-3 to TRBJ2-2; no clear D gene. Trimming took 6 bases from V and 4 from J, leaving 9 bases between them. The CDR3 runs to 13 residues. The V gene's germline CDR1 is ENHRY and CDR2 SYGVKD. CDR3 sequence: CAIRVSGTGELFF. For the CDR3, the DNA is TGTGCCATCAGGGTTTCGGGCACCGGGGAGCTGTTTTTT.

This clone appeared a few times. V gene TRBV19 combines with J gene TRBJ2-7; D is ambiguous. Germline V CDR1 and CDR2: LNHDA, SQIVND (reference sequence). The CDR3 runs to 14 residues. Trimming removed 4 bases from V and 0 bases from J, with 10 bases in between. The CDR3 bases are TGTGCCAGTAGTAGCTTGGCCGACTCCTACGAGCAGTACTTC. It yields the protein CASSSLADSYEQYF. The whole variable domain, filled in from reference TRBV19 and TRBJ2-7, reads DGGITQSPKYLFRKEGQNVTLSCEQNLNHDAMYWYRQDPGQGLRLIYYSQIVNDFQKGDIAEGYSVSREKKESFPLTVTSAQKNPTAFYLCASSSLADSYEQYFGPGTRLTVT.

The chain couples TRBV11-2 to TRBJ2-5; 12 bases agree with TRBD2. CDR3 length: 16 residues. Germline CDR1 reads SGHAT; CDR2 reads FQNNGV. Trimming at V came to 6 bases and at J to 3 bases, leaving 8 bases not matched to a gene. This chain's CDR3 is CASRLASSGGEETQYF. CDR3 DNA: TGTGCCAGCAGGCTAGCTTCTAGCGGGGGGGAAGAGACCCAGTACTTC.

The rearrangement joins TRBV29-1 to TRBJ2-5, with a weak D call TRBD2 (5 bases). Looked up from germline, CDR1 is SQVTM and CDR2 is ANQGSEA. The V and J ends lost 6 bases and 1 base respectively, with 12 bases between them. This CDR3 contains 13 residues. DNA for the CDR3: TGCAGCGTCTCCGCCGGGGTCCAAGAGACCCAGTACTTC. Translation gives CSVSAGVQETQYF.

The J gene is TRBJ1-1, the V gene TRBV6-5; tentatively, D is TRBD1 (6 bases). V was clipped by 6 bases and J by 0 bases, with 14 bases between them. Germline loops: CDR1 MNHEY, CDR2 SVGAGI. This CDR3 has 15 residues. In DNA, the CDR3 is TGTGCCAGCAGGAGGGACAATTTGATGAACACTGAAGCTTTCTTT. Its protein is CASRRDNLMNTEAFF.

The chain joins TRBV7-9 to TRBJ2-5; D remains unclear. Germline V CDR1 and CDR2: SEHNR, FQNEAQ (reference sequence). This CDR3 contains 13 residues. V was pared by 2 bases and J by 5 bases, with 9 bases between. The CDR3 loop is CASSLLGKETQYF. In DNA form, the CDR3 reads TGTGCCAGCAGCTTATTAGGGAAGGAGACCCAGTACTTC. Supplemented by reference TRBV7-9 and TRBJ2-5, the full variable domain reads DTGVSQNPRHKITKRGQNVTFRCDPISEHNRLYWYRQTLGQGPEFLTYFQNEAQLEKSRLLSDRFSAERPKGSFSTLEIQRTEQGDSAMYLCASSLLGKETQYFGPGTRLLVL.

This clone was counted between two and nine times. The V call is TRBV4-1, the J call TRBJ1-2; D unclear. Germline V gives CDR1 MGHRA, CDR2 YSYEKL. V lost 7 bases and J 0 bases, leaving 6 bases between the germline ends. The CDR3 extends over 12 amino acids. The CDR3 protein is CASKDSNYGYTF. The CDR3 DNA sequence: TGCGCCAGCAAGGATTCTAACTATGGCTACACCTTC.

The V gene is TRBV6-5, the J gene TRBJ1-2, with a weak D call TRBD1 (6 bases). The germline gives CDR1 MNHEY, CDR2 SVGAGI. This CDR3 has 15 residues. Trimming cost V 0 bases and J 5 bases, with 13 bases left between them. The CDR3 sequence: CASSYSSGGRYGYTF. As DNA, the CDR3 is TGTGCCAGCAGTTACTCGAGTGGGGGGCGATATGGCTACACCTTC.